This T cell receptor (beta chain) was sequenced in a study of T cells of healthy individuals. The CDR3 is 16 residues long. Germline CDR1 reads KGHDR; CDR2 reads SFDVKD. V dropped 3 bases and J dropped 8 bases, with 19 bases sitting between them. This clonotype was detected a few times. TCRdb independently ran MiXCR on the 5' RACE reads; one entry per CDR3 protein. The sample lists nearly 100,000 distinct CDR3 sequences; approximately 15% were seen once. The chain uses TRBV24-1 and TRBJ2-1, with D possibly TRBD2 on 5 matching bases. This receptor was obtained from a human donor in good health. Written as DNA, the CDR3 is TGTGCCACCAGTGATCGATCGGGGAGATCTATCGATGAGCAGTTCTTC. Encoded protein: CATSDRSGRSIDEQFF.